This entry lists 19 T cell receptor beta chains sequenced from one sample in a study of blood T cell repertoires in COVID-19. Produced via immunoSEQ multiplex PCR; TCRdb's table is partial and in-frame only. The sample shows 260,000 or so clones, approximately 88% of them seen only once. The sample taken for sequencing was PBMCs or T cells enriched from blood (not recorded which). These receptors came from a woman in her 40s with acute COVID-19.

The CDR3 DNA is TGTGCCAGCAGCTCGGACAGGGGGAATAGCAATCAGCCCCAGCATTTT. Amino acid sequence: CASSSDRGNSNQPQHF. The chain combines TRBV5-6 with TRBJ1-5; 10 nucleotides line up with TRBD1. Germline V lookup: CDR1 SGHDT, CDR2 YYEEEE. The CDR3 has 16 residues. J was trimmed by 0 bases and V by 3 bases; bases with no gene match: 3.

The chain carries TRBV6-5 and TRBJ1-1, with 9 nucleotides matching TRBD1. Germline V gene sequence: CDR1 MNHEY, CDR2 SVGAGI. The CDR3 is 14 residues long. V lost 6 bases, J lost 4 bases, and 6 bases stayed unmatched. This CDR3 is CASSLDRGGTEAFF. The CDR3, as DNA: TGTGCCAGCAGCTTGGACAGGGGCGGCACTGAAGCTTTCTTT.

V gene TRBV7-8 combines with J gene TRBJ1-1, with 7 bases lining up with TRBD1. From germline, CDR1 is SGHVS and CDR2 FQNEAQ. V lost 3 bases and J lost 6; bases outside the gene matches: 4. This CDR3 is 13 amino acids long. This chain's CDR3 is CASSFNRGSEAFF. CDR3 bases: TGTGCCAGCAGCTTTAACAGGGGATCTGAAGCTTTCTTT.

The genes are TRBV2 and TRBJ2-7; 10 bases are shared with TRBD2. Germline V gene sequence: CDR1 SNHLY, CDR2 FYNNEI. With 4 bases clipped from V and 2 bases from J, the junction kept 5 bases outside the gene matches. The CDR3 has 15 amino acids. The CDR3 here is CASSVGAGGAYEQYF. CDR3 DNA sequence: TGTGCCAGCAGTGTCGGAGCGGGAGGGGCCTACGAGCAGTACTTC.

The chain recombines TRBV12-3 or TRBV12-4 with TRBJ2-5, with no clear D. There are 13 residues in the CDR3. Trimming removed 3 bases at V and 0 bases at J, with 5 bases between. DNA for the CDR3: TGTGCCAGCAGTTTTGGGCACCAAGAGACCCAGTACTTC. Its translation is CASSFGHQETQYF.

This chain connects TRBV2 to TRBJ1-4, with D perhaps TRBD1 (6 bases). Germline V gene lookup returns CDR1 SNHLY and CDR2 FYNNEI. V was trimmed by 6 bases and J by 5 bases, leaving 13 bases between them. This CDR3 is built from 14 residues. CDR3 sequence reads: CASRGDTLNEKLFF. CDR3 DNA sequence: TGTGCCAGCAGGGGGGACACTCTAAATGAAAAACTGTTTTTT.

This chain uses TRBV27 with TRBJ1-1, with D perhaps TRBD1 (5 bases). The CDR3 consists of 16 residues. Looked up from germline, CDR1 is MNHEY and CDR2 is SMNVEV (reference sequence). The V end lost 3 bases, the J end lost 0 bases, and 14 bases lay between the germline ends. CDR3 coding DNA: TGTGCCAGCAGTTTTTCCCGACAGTCCATGAACACTGAAGCTTTCTTT. Protein product: CASSFSRQSMNTEAFF.

V and J are TRBV5-1 and TRBJ1-2; TRBD1 might be the D (5 bases). The CDR3 consists of 15 residues. Per the germline V gene, CDR1 is SGHRS and CDR2 is YFSETQ. The V gene lost 0 bases and the J gene lost 7 bases, with 16 bases spanning the gap. CDR3 DNA: TGCGCCAGCAGCTTGGTGTATCAACAGGCCCCTGGCTACACCTTC. Residues: CASSLVYQQAPGYTF.

The V gene is TRBV27, the J gene TRBJ2-3; D perhaps matches TRBD1 (5 bases). This CDR3 spans 13 amino acids. Looked up from germline, CDR1 is MNHEY and CDR2 is SMNVEV (reference sequence). Trimming removed 7 bases from V and 4 bases from J, with 12 bases in between. The CDR3 coding sequence is TGTGCCAGCACCCCTGCAGGGTCAGATACGCAGTATTTT. Translated, it gives CASTPAGSDTQYF.

The chain carries TRBV10-3 and TRBJ1-1; D perhaps matches TRBD1 (5 bases). The V gene's germline CDR1 is ENHRY and CDR2 SYGVKD. Trimming stripped 6 bases from V and 5 bases from J, with 19 bases between. This CDR3 is 15 amino acids long. The CDR3, as DNA: TGTGCCATCAGGGAGAGCCTGGTGGCAGGGACTGAAGCTTTCTTT. Translated, it gives CAIRESLVAGTEAFF.

This sequence joins TRBV12-3 or TRBV12-4 and TRBJ1-2; the D gene is possibly TRBD1 (6 bases). V lost 6 bases and J lost 2, with 10 bases in between. The CDR3 covers 13 residues. CDR3: CASSPGANYGYTF. The CDR3 DNA sequence: TGTGCCAGCAGCCCAGGGGCCAACTATGGCTACACCTTC.

The J gene is TRBJ2-1, the V gene TRBV11-3; 12 bases line up with TRBD2. With 5 bases clipped from V and 7 bases from J, the junction kept 3 bases outside the gene matches. Germline CDR1 is SGHNT and CDR2 is YENEEA. CDR3 length equals 14 residues. The CDR3 is CASSIGLAGNEQFF. CDR3 coding DNA: TGTGCCAGCAGCATTGGACTAGCGGGGAATGAGCAGTTCTTC.

CDR3 in DNA: TGTGCCAGCAGTCCCGGTGAGGTCACTGAAGCTTTCTTT. Protein sequence: CASSPGEVTEAFF. The rearrangement links TRBV28 to TRBJ1-1; D not certain. CDR3 length: 13 amino acids. CDR1 and CDR2 from the germline V gene are MDHEN and SYDVKM. The V end was cut by 5 bases, the J end by 4 bases, with 11 bases between.

The genes are TRBV11-3 and TRBJ2-1, with 9 bases aligning to TRBD1. V lost 2 bases and J lost 7; bases outside the gene matches: 9. From germline, CDR1 is SGHNT and CDR2 YENEEA. The CDR3 covers 16 residues. CDR3 in DNA: TGTGCCAGCAGCTTACAGGGGGGACAGGGTTGGAATGAGCAGTTCTTC. It yields the protein CASSLQGGQGWNEQFF.

The genes are TRBV19 and TRBJ2-5, with TRBD1 as a possible D gene (5 bases). Germline-derived CDR1 and CDR2 are LNHDA and SQIVND (reference sequence). The length of the CDR3 is 13 residues. V lost 6 bases, J lost 5 bases, and 13 bases lay in between. The CDR3 DNA is TGTGCCAGTAGCAGGGTCCCCGTTGAGACCCAGTACTTC. As protein: CASSRVPVETQYF.

The gene calls are TRBV5-4 and TRBJ2-2; possibly TRBD2 for D (6 bases). From germline, CDR1 is SGHNT and CDR2 YYREEE (reference sequence). Trimming cost V 3 bases and J 5 bases, with 14 bases left between them. CDR3 length: 15 residues. The DNA for the CDR3 is TGTGCCAGCAGCTCGGGGGTCGGGGGAACCGGGGAGCTGTTTTTT. It translates to CASSSGVGGTGELFF. The whole variable domain, filled in from reference TRBV5-4 and TRBJ2-2, reads ETGVTQSPTHLIKTRGQQVTLRCSSQSGHNTVSWYQQALGQGPQFIFQYYREEENGRGNFPPRFSGLQFPNYSSELNVNALELDDSALYLCASSSGVGGTGELFFGEGSRLTVL.

The chain joins TRBV5-4 to TRBJ1-2, with D maybe TRBD1 (5 bases). V shed 4 bases and J shed 4 bases, with 14 bases lying between them. Per the germline V gene, CDR1 is SGHNT and CDR2 is YYREEE (reference sequence). There are 14 residues in the CDR3. The CDR3 DNA sequence: TGTGCCAGCAGCGCCCCCATGGGGGGCTATGGCTACACCTTC. Amino acid sequence: CASSAPMGGYGYTF.

The chain joins TRBV9 to TRBJ2-7, with 7 bases lining up with TRBD2. There are 14 residues in the CDR3. The junction had 4 bases not matched to a gene; V was cut back by 3 bases and J by 1 base. Per the germline V gene, CDR1 is SGDLS and CDR2 is YYNGEE. The DNA for the CDR3 is TGTGCCAGCAGCGCAAGCGGGAATTCCTACGAGCAGTACTTC. This gives the protein CASSASGNSYEQYF.

The chain combines TRBV4-1 with TRBJ2-4; 10 nucleotides align to TRBD2. The CDR3 covers 20 residues. V trimming: 2 bases; J trimming: 0 bases; junction bases outside the gene matches: 13. CDR1 is MGHRA, CDR2 YSYEKL, per germline. Here the CDR3 reads CASSQSTGAGGPGAKNIQYF. In DNA, the CDR3 is TGCGCCAGCAGCCAAAGTACAGGAGCGGGAGGGCCGGGAGCCAAAAACATTCAGTACTTC.